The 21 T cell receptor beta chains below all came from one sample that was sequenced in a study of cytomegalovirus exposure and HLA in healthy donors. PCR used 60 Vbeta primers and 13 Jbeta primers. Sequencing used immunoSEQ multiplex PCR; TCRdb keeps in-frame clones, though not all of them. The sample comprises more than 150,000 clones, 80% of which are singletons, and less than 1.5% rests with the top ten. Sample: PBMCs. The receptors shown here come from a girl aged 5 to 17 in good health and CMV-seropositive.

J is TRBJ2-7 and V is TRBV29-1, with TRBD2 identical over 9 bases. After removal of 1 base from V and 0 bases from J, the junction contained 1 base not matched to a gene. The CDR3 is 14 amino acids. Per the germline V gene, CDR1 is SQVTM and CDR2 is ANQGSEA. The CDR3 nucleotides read TGCAGCGTTGAAGGTAGCGGGAGCTCCTACGAGCAGTACTTC. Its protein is CSVEGSGSSYEQYF.

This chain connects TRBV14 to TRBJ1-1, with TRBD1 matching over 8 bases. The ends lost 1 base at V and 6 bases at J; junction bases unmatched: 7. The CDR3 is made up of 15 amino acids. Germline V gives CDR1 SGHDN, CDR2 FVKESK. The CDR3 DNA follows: TGTGCCAGCAGCCAAGGGGTACAGGGGGTCGCTGAAGCTTTCTTT. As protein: CASSQGVQGVAEAFF.

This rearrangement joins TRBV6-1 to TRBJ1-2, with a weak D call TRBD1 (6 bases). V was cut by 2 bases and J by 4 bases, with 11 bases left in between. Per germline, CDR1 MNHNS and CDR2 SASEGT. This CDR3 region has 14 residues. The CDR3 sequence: CASSEWGQIYGYTF. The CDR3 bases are TGTGCCAGCAGTGAATGGGGGCAGATCTATGGCTACACCTTC.

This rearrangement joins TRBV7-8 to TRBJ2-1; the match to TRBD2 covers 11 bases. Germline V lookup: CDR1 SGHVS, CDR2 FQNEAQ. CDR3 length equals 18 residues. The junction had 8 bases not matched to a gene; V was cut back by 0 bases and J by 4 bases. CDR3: CASSLAGWGTSGYNEQFF. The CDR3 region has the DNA TGTGCCAGCAGCTTAGCGGGGTGGGGGACTAGCGGATACAATGAGCAGTTCTTC.

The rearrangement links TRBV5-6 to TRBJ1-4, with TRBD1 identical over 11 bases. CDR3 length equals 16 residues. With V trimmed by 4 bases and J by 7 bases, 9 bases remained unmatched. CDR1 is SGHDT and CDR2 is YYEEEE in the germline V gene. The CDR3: CASSLLDRGPGEKLFF. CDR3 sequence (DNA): TGTGCCAGCAGCCTATTGGACAGGGGGCCGGGTGAAAAACTGTTTTTT.

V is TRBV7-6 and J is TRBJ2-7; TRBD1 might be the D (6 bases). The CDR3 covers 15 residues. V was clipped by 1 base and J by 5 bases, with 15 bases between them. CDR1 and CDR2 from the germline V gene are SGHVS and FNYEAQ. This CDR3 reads CASSLGPEQGHEQYF. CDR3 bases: TGTGCCAGCAGCTTAGGCCCCGAACAGGGACACGAGCAGTACTTC.

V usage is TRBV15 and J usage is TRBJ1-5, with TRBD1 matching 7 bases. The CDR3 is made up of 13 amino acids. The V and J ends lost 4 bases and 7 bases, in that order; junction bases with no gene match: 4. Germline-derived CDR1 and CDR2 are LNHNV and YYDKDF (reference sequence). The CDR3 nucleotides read TGTGCCACCAGCACGGCACAGGGGCAGCCCCAGCATTTT. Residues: CATSTAQGQPQHF.

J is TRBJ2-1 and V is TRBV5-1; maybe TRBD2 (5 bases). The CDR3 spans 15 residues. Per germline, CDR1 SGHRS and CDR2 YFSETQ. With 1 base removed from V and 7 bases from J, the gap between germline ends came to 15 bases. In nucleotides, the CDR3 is TGCGCCAGCAGCTTGACGGGGAGCGTTATAAATGAGCAGTTCTTC. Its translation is CASSLTGSVINEQFF. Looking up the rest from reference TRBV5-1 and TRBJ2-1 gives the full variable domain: KAGVTQTPRYLIKTRGQQVTLSCSPISGHRSVSWYQQTPGQGLQFLFEYFSETQRNKGNFPGRFSGRQFSNSRSEMNVSTLELGDSALYLCASSLTGSVINEQFFGPGTRLTVL.

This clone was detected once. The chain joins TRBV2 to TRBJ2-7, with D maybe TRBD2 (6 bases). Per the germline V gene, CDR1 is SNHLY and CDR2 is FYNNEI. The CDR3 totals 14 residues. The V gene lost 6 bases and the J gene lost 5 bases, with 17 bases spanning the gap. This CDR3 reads CASRWGSGDNEQYF. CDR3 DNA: TGTGCCAGCAGGTGGGGATCGGGAGATAACGAGCAGTACTTC.

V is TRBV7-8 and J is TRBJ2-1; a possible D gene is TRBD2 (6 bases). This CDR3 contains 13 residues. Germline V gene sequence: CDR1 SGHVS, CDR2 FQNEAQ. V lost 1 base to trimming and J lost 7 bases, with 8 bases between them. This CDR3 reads CASSLGGVNEQFF. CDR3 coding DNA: TGTGCCAGCAGCTTAGGGGGGGTAAATGAGCAGTTCTTC.

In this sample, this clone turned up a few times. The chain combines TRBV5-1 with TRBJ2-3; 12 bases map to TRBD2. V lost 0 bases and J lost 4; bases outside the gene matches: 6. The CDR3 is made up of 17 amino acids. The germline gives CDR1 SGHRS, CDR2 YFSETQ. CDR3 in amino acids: CASSLELAGGSADTQYF. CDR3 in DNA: TGCGCCAGCAGCTTGGAACTAGCGGGAGGATCCGCAGATACGCAGTATTTT.

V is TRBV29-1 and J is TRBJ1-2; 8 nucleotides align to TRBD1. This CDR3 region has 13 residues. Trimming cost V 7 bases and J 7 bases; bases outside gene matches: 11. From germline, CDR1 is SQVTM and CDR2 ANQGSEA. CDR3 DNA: TGCAGCGCCAAACGGCAGGGGGCTGGTGGCTACACCTTC. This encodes CSAKRQGAGGYTF.

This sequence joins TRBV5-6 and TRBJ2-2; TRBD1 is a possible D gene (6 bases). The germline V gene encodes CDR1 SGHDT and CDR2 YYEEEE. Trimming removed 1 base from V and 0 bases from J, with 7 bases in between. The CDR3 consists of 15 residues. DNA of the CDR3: TGTGCCAGCAGCTTGCACAGGGCGAACACCGGGGAGCTGTTTTTT. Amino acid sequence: CASSLHRANTGELFF.

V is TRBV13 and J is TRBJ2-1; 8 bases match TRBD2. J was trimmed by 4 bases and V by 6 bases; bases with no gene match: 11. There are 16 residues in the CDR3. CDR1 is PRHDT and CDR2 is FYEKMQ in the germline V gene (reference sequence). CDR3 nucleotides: TGTGCCAGCAGTCCACTTCTAGCGGGCGATTACAATGAGCAGTTCTTC. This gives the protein CASSPLLAGDYNEQFF.

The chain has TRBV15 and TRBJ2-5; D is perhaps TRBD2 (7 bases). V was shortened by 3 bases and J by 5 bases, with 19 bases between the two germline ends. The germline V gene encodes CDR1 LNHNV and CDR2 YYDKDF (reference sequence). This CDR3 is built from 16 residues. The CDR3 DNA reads TGTGCCACCAGCAGGCCCGAGGCGGGGAGGGGGGAGACCCAGTACTTC. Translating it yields CATSRPEAGRGETQYF.

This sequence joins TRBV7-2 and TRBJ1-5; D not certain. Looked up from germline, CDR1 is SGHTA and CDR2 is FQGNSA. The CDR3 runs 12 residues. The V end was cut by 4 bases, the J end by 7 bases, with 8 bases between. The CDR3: CASSYGGQPQHF. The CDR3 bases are TGTGCCAGCAGCTACGGAGGCCAGCCCCAGCATTTT.

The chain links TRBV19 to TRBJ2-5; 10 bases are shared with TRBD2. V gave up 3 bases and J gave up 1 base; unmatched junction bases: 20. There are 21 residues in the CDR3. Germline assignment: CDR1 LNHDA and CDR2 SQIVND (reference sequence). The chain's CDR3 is CASSMGQREGDGGSGQETQYF. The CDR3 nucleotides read TGTGCCAGTAGTATGGGACAGCGGGAGGGCGACGGGGGATCGGGCCAAGAGACCCAGTACTTC.

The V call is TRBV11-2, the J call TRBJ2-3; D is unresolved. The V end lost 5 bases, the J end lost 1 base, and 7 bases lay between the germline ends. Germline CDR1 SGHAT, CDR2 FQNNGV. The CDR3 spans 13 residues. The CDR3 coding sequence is TGTGCCAGCAGCCCAGCGCGCACAGATACGCAGTATTTT. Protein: CASSPARTDTQYF.

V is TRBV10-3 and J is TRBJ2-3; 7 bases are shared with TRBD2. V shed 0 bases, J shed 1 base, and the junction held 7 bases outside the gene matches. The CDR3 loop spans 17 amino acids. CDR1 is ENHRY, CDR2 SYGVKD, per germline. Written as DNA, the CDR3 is TGTGCCATCAGTGAGTCCCCGCCCCTAGCGGGCACAGATACGCAGTATTTT. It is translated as CAISESPPLAGTDTQYF.

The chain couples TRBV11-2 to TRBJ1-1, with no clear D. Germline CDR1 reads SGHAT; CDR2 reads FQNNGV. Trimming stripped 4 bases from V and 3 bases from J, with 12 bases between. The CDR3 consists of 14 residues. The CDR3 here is CASSSLLLDTEAFF. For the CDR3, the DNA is TGTGCCAGCAGCTCCCTCCTACTAGACACTGAAGCTTTCTTT.

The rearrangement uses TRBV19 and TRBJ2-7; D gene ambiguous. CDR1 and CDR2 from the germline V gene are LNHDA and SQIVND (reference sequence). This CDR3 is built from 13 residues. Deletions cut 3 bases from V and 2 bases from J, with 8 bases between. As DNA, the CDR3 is TGTGCCAGTAGTATTTCCGAGACCTACGAGCAGTACTTC. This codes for CASSISETYEQYF.